These T cell receptor beta chains were read from a single sample in a study of shared clonotypes between healthy human individuals. Measured with immunoSEQ multiplex PCR; TCRdb has only the in-frame clones, and not every one. This table has about 1.1 million clones, roughly 80% appearing once. The sample taken for sequencing was memory CD4+ T cells from PBMCs. These receptors originate from a man between 18 and 29 years old in good health. Some clones in this sample may be carry-over from other donors' samples. The CDR3 runs from the conserved cysteine through the conserved F or W. D genes are given only for firm matches. The size entry is marked missing in some rows and otherwise reads once, few, many or a size class.

abundance,v_gene,j_gene,d_gene,CDR3aa,CDR3nt
few,TRBV6-5,TRBJ2-5,.,CALSREETQYF,TGTGCCCTCTCCAGAGAAGAGACCCAGTACTTC
.,TRBV15,TRBJ2-7,.,CATSGQTVGEAYEQYF,TGTGCCACCAGCGGACAGACAGTTGGGGAAGCCTACGAGCAGTACTTC
few,TRBV29-1,TRBJ2-1,.,CSGASTASLGDEQFF,TGCAGCGGCGCATCAACAGCGAGCCTGGGGGATGAGCAGTTCTTC
.,TRBV2,TRBJ2-3,.,CASSERRASSTDTQYF,TGTGCCAGCAGTGAACGCAGGGCCTCTAGCACAGATACGCAGTATTTT
.,TRBV6-1,TRBJ2-1,TRBD1,CATQGRTEQFF,TGTGCCACACAGGGGCGCACTGAGCAGTTCTTC
.,TRBV7-3,TRBJ2-6,.,CASSKGRAGANVLTF,TGTGCCAGCAGCAAGGGGAGAGCCGGGGCCAACGTCCTGACTTTC
.,TRBV27,TRBJ1-1,.,CASIAGENTEAFF,TGTGCCAGCATCGCAGGGGAGAACACTGAAGCTTTCTTT
few,TRBV6-6,TRBJ1-2,.,CASSDPNYGYTF,TGTGCCAGCAGTGACCCAAACTATGGCTACACCTTC
.,TRBV4-1,TRBJ1-6,.,CASSQDRAGNSPLHF,TGCGCCAGCAGCCAAGACAGGGCTGGGAATTCACCCCTCCACTTT
.,TRBV10-3,TRBJ2-1,TRBD2,CAISEQAGVGNEQFF,TGTGCCATCAGTGAACAAGCGGGAGTCGGGAATGAGCAGTTCTTC
.,TRBV7-6,TRBJ2-5,.,CASSLVVQGWGTQYF,TGTGCCAGCAGCTTAGTCGTTCAGGGGTGGGGGACCCAGTACTTC
few,TRBV28,TRBJ1-5,.,CASSLPRARGGNQPQHF,TGTGCCAGCAGTTTACCCCGGGCCCGGGGAGGCAATCAGCCCCAGCATTTT
.,TRBV5-6,TRBJ1-2,.,CASSLVWGNYGYTF,TGTGCCAGCAGCTTGGTGTGGGGTAACTATGGCTACACCTTC
once,TRBV12-5,TRBJ2-1,.,CASGSGYNEQFF,TGTGCTAGTGGATCGGGCTACAATGAGCAGTTCTTC
once,TRBV5-3,TRBJ1-1,.,CARSSTLRDLNTEAFF,TGTGCCAGAAGCTCAACACTCCGGGACCTGAACACTGAAGCTTTCTTT